This record covers a single T cell receptor (beta chain). The antigen is unknown. V was clipped by 6 bases and J by 0 bases, with 23 bases between them. The CDR3 spans 18 residues. Looked up from germline, CDR1 is SNHLY and CDR2 is FYNNEI. The entry originates in a study of molecular identifiers for immune sequencing clone quantification. Study-level points and caveats: More than 97% of effector molecules, versus under 1% of naive-cell molecules, belonged to clones above 20 RNA copies. Spiked Jurkat TCR RNA equal to one cell could reportedly be picked out among some 1 million naive cells.

The authors sorted naive CD8 T cells as CD8+CD4-CCR7+CD45RA+. Previously described methods and listed TCR primers produced bulk TCR libraries. Via MiXCR, TCRdb re-called the PCR reads, giving one row per CDR3 protein. The data contain approximately 550,000 distinct CDR3 sequences, roughly 26% of them singletons. This clonotype was sampled from a human donor in good health. Some libraries in this study had Jurkat cell RNA spiked in. Sequencing was done on a sample of naive CD8+ T cells from blood, with Jurkat cell RNA spiked in. Subset specified: FACS-sorted CD8+CD4-CCR7+CD45RA+ naive T cells. V and J are TRBV2 and TRBJ1-1; no clear D. The CDR3 bases are TGTGCCAGCAGCGTTAAGTCCGGTTGGATGGGAATGAACACTGAAGCTTTCTTT. Protein sequence: CASSVKSGWMGMNTEAFF.